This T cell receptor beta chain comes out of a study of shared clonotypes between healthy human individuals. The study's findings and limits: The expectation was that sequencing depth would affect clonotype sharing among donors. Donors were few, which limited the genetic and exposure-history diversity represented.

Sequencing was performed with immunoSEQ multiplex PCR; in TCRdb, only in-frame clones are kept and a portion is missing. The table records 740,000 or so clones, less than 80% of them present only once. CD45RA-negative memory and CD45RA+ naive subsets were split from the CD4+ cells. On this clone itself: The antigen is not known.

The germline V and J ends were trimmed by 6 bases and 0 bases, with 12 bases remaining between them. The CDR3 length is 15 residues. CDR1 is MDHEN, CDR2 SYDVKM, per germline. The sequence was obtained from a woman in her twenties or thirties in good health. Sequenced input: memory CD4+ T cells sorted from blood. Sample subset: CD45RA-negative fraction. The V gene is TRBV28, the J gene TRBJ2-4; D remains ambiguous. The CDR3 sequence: CASSPASRAKNIQYF. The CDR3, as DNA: TGTGCCAGCAGCCCAGCATCACGAGCCAAAAACATTCAGTACTTC.